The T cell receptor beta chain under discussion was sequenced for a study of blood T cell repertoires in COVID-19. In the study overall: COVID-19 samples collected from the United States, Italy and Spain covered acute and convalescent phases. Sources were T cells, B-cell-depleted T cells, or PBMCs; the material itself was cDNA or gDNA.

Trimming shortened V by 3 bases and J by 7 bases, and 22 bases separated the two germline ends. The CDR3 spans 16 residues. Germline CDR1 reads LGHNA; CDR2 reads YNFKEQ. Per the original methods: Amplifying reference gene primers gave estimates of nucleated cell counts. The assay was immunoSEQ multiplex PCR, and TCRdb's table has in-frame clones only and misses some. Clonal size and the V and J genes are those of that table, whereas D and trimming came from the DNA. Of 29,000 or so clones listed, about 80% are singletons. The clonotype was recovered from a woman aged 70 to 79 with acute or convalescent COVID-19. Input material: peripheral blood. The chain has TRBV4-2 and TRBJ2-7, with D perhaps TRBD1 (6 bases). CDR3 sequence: CASSQGARATSWEQYF. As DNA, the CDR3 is TGTGCCAGCAGCCAGGGGGCCAGGGCTACCTCGTGGGAGCAGTACTTC.